This TCR beta chain was captured by sequencing in a study of regulatory T cells in long-lasting Graves disease. This clonotype was picked up many times. Documented time point: newly diagnosed GD, antithyroid drugs for less than 3 months. Extracted RNA from PBMCs served as the source of the TCR library. Graves' disease diagnosis followed American Thyroid Association guidelines. Germline loops: CDR1 MNHEY, CDR2 SMNVEV (reference sequence). With 9 bases removed from V and 0 bases from J, the gap between germline ends came to 9 bases. This CDR3 region has 14 residues. Building the TCR beta libraries relied on iRepertoire HTBI primers, and CDR3 regions underwent Arm-PCR. Each CDR3 protein gets one entry after TCRdb re-called the multiplex PCR reads with MiXCR. The data contain about 500,000 distinct CDR3 sequences, under 20% of them seen just once; the ten biggest clones take up 12%. These same records also appear under a second study, on T cells in Graves' hyperthyroidism and ophthalmopathy.

This TCR was recovered from a man aged 35 to 55 with Graves disease. The chain joins TRBV27 to TRBJ2-6; no firm D call. This sample comprised peripheral blood mononuclear cells (PBMCs), obtained at new diagnosis, from a patient treated with antithyroid drugs. CDR3 loop: CASSYGSGANVLTF. The CDR3 nucleotides read TGTGCCAGTTCCTATGGCTCTGGGGCCAACGTCCTGACTTTC. Looking up the rest from reference TRBV27 and TRBJ2-6 gives the full variable domain: EAQVTQNPRYLITVTGKKLTVTCSQNMNHEYMSWYRQDPGLGLRQIYYSMNVEVTDKGDVPEGYKVSRKEKRNFPLILESPSPNQTSLYFCASSYGSGANVLTFGAGSRLTVL.